A selection of T cell receptor beta chains follows, all from one sample in a study of T cells in Graves' hyperthyroidism and ophthalmopathy. TCRdb re-derived calls from the multiplex PCR reads in MiXCR, one entry per CDR3 protein. The table lists 540,000 or so distinct CDR3 sequences, around a sixth of them singletons. Sequencing input: blood. Receptors originate from a woman younger than 45 with Graves' hyperthyroidism. CDR3s include the opening cysteine and the closing phenylalanine or tryptophan. The D gene is left open where the match is weak. The listing skips clone size in some rows; elsewhere it reads once, few, many or a size class.

d_call	clone_size	v_call	cdr3_length	j_call	cdr3_aa	cdr3_nt
TRBD2	many	TRBV2	15	TRBJ2-1	CASRAAGTRANEQFF	TGTGCCAGCAGAGCAGCCGGGACTAGAGCAAATGAGCAGTTCTTC
TRBD2	.	TRBV7-2	17	TRBJ2-7	CASRRTSGPTRAYEQYF	TGTGCCAGCAGAAGGACTAGCGGTCCGACGAGGGCCTACGAGCAGTACTTC
TRBD2	.	TRBV4-1	17	TRBJ2-3	CASSQDRGLAGTDTQYF	TGCGCCAGCAGCCAAGATAGGGGACTAGCGGGCACAGATACGCAGTATTTT
.	many	TRBV11-2	18	TRBJ2-5	CASSLVAEGPSAQETQYF	TGTGCCAGCAGCTTAGTGGCTGAGGGACCGTCGGCCCAAGAGACCCAGTACTTC
.	many	TRBV30	13	TRBJ1-4	CAWSPRGGEKLFF	TGTGCCTGGAGTCCCCGCGGTGGTGAAAAACTGTTTTTT
.	.	TRBV27	11	TRBJ2-1	CASSLGTAQFF	TGTGCCAGCAGTTTAGGGACTGCGCAGTTCTTC
.	many	TRBV7-9	15	TRBJ2-5	CASTLGTGTGETQYF	TGTGCCAGCACCCTAGGCACGGGAACAGGGGAGACCCAGTACTTC
.	.	TRBV12-3/TRBV12-4	16	TRBJ2-2	CASSNYGSLRTGELFF	TGTGCCAGCAGTAACTATGGGTCCTTGAGAACCGGGGAGCTGTTTTTT
.	many	TRBV5-1	13	TRBJ2-7	CASSQPGTYEQYF	TGCGCCAGCAGCCAGCCAGGGACCTACGAGCAGTACTTC
.	many	TRBV3-1	12	TRBJ2-3	CASSQFTDTQYF	TGTGCCAGCAGCCAATTCACAGATACGCAGTATTTT
TRBD2	.	TRBV14	17	TRBJ2-7	CASSPMPLAGGPYEQYF	TGTGCCAGCAGCCCTATGCCACTAGCGGGAGGGCCGTACGAGCAGTACTTC
TRBD2	.	TRBV28	18	TRBJ2-3	CASSSGTSGKGATDTQYF	TGTGCCAGCAGTTCAGGGACTAGCGGGAAAGGGGCCACAGATACGCAGTATTTT
TRBD2	few	TRBV7-2	19	TRBJ2-3	CASSLAILAGGQDTDTQYF	TGTGCCAGCAGCTTAGCCATACTAGCGGGAGGGCAGGACACAGATACGCAGTATTTT
.	.	TRBV7-9	13	TRBJ2-7	CASSLGGASVQYF	TGTGCCAGCAGCTTAGGGGGCGCTTCCGTGCAGTACTTC
.	many	TRBV28	12	TRBJ1-6	CASTQGSSPLHF	TGTGCCAGCACCCAAGGAAGTTCACCCCTCCACTTT
TRBD2	many	TRBV27	17	TRBJ2-1	CASSPWTSGRAGNEQFF	TGTGCCAGCAGTCCGTGGACTAGCGGGAGGGCCGGCAATGAGCAGTTCTTC
.	.	TRBV20-1	13	TRBJ2-7	CSKGTPASYEQYF	TGCAGTAAAGGGACACCGGCATCCTACGAGCAGTACTTC
.	many	TRBV2	12	TRBJ1-1	CASSEGGTEAFF	TGTGCCAGCAGTGAAGGGGGCACTGAAGCTTTCTTT
.	few	TRBV19	16	TRBJ2-1	CASSPTLAPSYNEQFF	TGTGCCAGTAGTCCCACTCTAGCGCCCTCCTACAATGAGCAGTTCTTC
TRBD1	many	TRBV11-2	23	TRBJ2-7	CASSLEAITSDRAQKDIHYEQYF	TGTGCCAGCAGCTTAGAGGCCATCACCAGCGACAGGGCCCAAAAGGATATACACTACGAGCAGTACTTC
.	many	TRBV7-8	12	TRBJ1-1	CASSFRQTGAFF	TGTGCCAGCAGCTTCCGACAGACTGGGGCTTTCTTT
TRBD2	many	TRBV30	18	TRBJ2-2	CAWSVRASGRRRTGELFF	TGTGCCTGGAGTGTAAGGGCTAGCGGGAGGAGACGGACCGGGGAGCTGTTTTTT
TRBD2	many	TRBV20-1	15	TRBJ2-7	CSARVRTSGTYEQYF	TGCAGTGCTAGAGTGCGAACTAGCGGAACCTACGAGCAGTACTTC
TRBD1	many	TRBV12-3/TRBV12-4	17	TRBJ1-5	CASSFGTGVYSNQPQHF	TGTGCCAGCAGTTTCGGGACAGGCGTTTATAGCAATCAGCCCCAGCATTTT
TRBD2	.	TRBV3-1	17	TRBJ2-5	CASSPTPFAGGLETQYF	TGTGCCAGCAGCCCCACCCCTTTCGCGGGAGGGTTGGAGACCCAGTACTTC
.	.	TRBV5-1	15	TRBJ2-2	CASSLGVVLTGELFF	TGCGCCAGCAGCTTGGGGGTAGTTCTGACCGGGGAGCTGTTTTTT
TRBD1	few	TRBV24-1	13	TRBJ2-1	CATRDRGSFEQFF	TGTGCCACCAGGGACAGGGGATCCTTTGAGCAGTTCTTC
.	few	TRBV6-1	10	TRBJ1-5	CASNGQPQHF	TGTGCCAGCAACGGGCAGCCCCAGCATTTT
TRBD2	.	TRBV7-2	16	TRBJ2-3	CASSSRSGASTDTQYF	TGTGCCAGCAGCTCCCGTAGCGGGGCTAGCACAGATACGCAGTATTTT
.	few	TRBV30	13	TRBJ1-4	CACVGQPNEKLFF	TGTGCCTGTGTCGGACAGCCTAATGAAAAACTGTTTTTT
.	many	TRBV12-3/TRBV12-4	13	TRBJ1-1	CASSFAGDTEAFF	TGTGCCAGCAGTTTCGCGGGGGACACTGAAGCTTTCTTT
.	many	TRBV2	20	TRBJ2-1	CASAIKDNSLGGRILNEQFF	TGTGCCAGCGCAATAAAAGACAACTCCCTTGGCGGACGAATACTCAATGAGCAGTTCTTC
TRBD1	many	TRBV7-2	15	TRBJ2-2	CASRATGGNTGELFF	TGTGCCAGCAGGGCGACAGGGGGGAACACCGGGGAGCTGTTTTTT
TRBD1	many	TRBV27	14	TRBJ1-1	CASSFLTGDTEAFF	TGTGCCAGCAGTTTTTTAACAGGGGACACTGAAGCTTTCTTT
TRBD1	.	TRBV7-9	18	TRBJ2-1	CASSYRDRGLFSYNEQFF	TGTGCCAGCAGCTACCGGGACAGGGGGTTATTCTCCTACAATGAGCAGTTCTTC